This T cell receptor (beta chain) is drawn from a study of T cell repertoires in cytomegalovirus infection. Study summary: Selection of CMV epitopes for the study included recently identified HLA-C-restricted and well-studied HLA-B-restricted ones. The public TCR beta signatures pointed to both CMV infection and matching HLA type. Study-wide findings and caveats: Clonotype analysis showed dominance of the ex vivo response by HLA-C-restricted CMV-specific TCR beta clonotypes. Cumulated frequencies of public TCR beta families served to identify carriers of CMV plus the relevant HLA.

Germline assignment: CDR1 MNHEY and CDR2 SVGAGI. The V and J ends lost 8 bases and 6 bases respectively, with 19 bases between them. The CDR3 has 14 residues. A word on this clonotype: Its antigen is currently unknown.

MiXCR, applied by TCRdb to the reads, yields one record per CDR3 protein. The profile shows 65,000 to 85,000 distinct CDR3 sequences, 25% to 30% of them singletons. The receptor's source is a human donor in good health (CMV status not recorded). Some clones in this sample may be carry-over from other donors' samples. This material consisted of CD8+ T cells from cultured PBMCs, taken from culture after CMV antigen stimulation. This rearrangement joins TRBV6-5 to TRBJ1-1; D call uncertain. CDR3 bases: TGTGCCAGCTCCGAAGGGCAGGTTAGATCTGAAGCTTTCTTT. Protein: CASSEGQVRSEAFF.